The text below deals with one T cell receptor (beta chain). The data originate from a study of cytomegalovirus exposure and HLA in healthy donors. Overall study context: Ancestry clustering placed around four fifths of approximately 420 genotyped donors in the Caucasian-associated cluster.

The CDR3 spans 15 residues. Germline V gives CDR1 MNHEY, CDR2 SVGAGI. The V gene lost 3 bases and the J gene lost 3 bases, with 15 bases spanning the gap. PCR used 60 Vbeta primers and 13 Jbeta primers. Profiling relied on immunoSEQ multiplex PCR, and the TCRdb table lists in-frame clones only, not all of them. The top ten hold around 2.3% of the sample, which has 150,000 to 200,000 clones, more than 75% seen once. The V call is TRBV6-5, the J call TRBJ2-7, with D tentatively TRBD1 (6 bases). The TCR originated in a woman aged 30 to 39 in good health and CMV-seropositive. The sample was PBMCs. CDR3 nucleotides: TGTGCCAGCAGTTATTCAGGGGCTGATGTCTACGAGCAGTACTTC. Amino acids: CASSYSGADVYEQYF.